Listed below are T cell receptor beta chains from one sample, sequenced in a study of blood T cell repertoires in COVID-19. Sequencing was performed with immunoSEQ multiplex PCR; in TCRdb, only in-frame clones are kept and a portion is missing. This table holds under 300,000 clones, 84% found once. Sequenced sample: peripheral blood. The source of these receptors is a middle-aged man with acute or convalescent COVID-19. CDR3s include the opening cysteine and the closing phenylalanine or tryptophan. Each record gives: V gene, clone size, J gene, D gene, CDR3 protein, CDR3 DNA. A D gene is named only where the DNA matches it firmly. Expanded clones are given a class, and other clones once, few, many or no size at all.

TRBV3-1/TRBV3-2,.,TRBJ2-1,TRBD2,CASSQDPLAAWGDNEQFF,TGTGCCAGCAGCCAAGATCCACTAGCGGCCTGGGGGGACAATGAGCAGTTCTTC
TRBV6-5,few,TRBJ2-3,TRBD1,CASRTQGDTQYF,TGTGCCAGCAGAACACAGGGGGACACGCAGTATTTT
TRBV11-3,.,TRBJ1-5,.,CASSLDGVQPQHF,TGTGCCAGCAGCCTAGACGGGGTTCAGCCCCAGCATTTT
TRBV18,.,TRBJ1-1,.,CASAKQAMNTEAFF,TGTGCCAGCGCAAAACAGGCCATGAACACTGAAGCTTTCTTT
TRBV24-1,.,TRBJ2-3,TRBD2,CATSDRGAPSGSFTDTQYF,TGTGCCACCAGTGACCGCGGGGCGCCTAGCGGGAGCTTCACAGATACGCAGTATTTT
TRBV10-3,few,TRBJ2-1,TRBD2,CAISASGGSYNEQFF,TGTGCCATCAGTGCTAGCGGGGGCTCCTACAATGAGCAGTTCTTC
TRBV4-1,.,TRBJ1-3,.,CASSQAGSGNTIYF,TGCGCCAGCAGCCAAGCGGGGAGTGGAAACACCATATATTTT
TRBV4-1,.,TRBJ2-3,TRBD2,CASSYRLPSGRPNTDTQYF,TGCGCCAGCAGCTACCGTTTGCCTAGCGGGAGGCCGAACACAGATACGCAGTATTTT
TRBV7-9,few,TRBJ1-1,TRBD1,CASSLGRGLAFF,TGTGCCAGCAGCTTGGGCAGGGGGCTTGCTTTCTTT
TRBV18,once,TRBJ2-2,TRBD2,CASSPLAGAVGELFF,TGTGCCAGCTCACCACTAGCGGGAGCCGTCGGGGAGCTGTTTTTT
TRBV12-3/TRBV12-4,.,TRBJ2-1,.,CASRLPVDNEQFF,TGTGCCAGCAGATTACCGGTCGACAATGAGCAGTTCTTC
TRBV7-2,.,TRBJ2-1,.,CASSLALYNEQFF,TGTGCCAGCAGCTTAGCTCTATACAATGAGCAGTTCTTC
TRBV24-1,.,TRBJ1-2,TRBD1,CATSTGENYGYTF,TGTGCCACCTCCACAGGGGAGAACTATGGCTACACCTTC
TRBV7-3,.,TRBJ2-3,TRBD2,CASSPRTSDTDTQYF,TGTGCCAGCAGCCCAAGGACTAGCGACACAGATACGCAGTATTTT
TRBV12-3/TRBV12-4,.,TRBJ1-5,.,CASRQGSQPQHF,TGTGCCAGCAGACAGGGCAGTCAGCCCCAGCATTTT
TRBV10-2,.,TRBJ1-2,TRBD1,CASSDPTGFAFGYTF,TGCGCCAGCAGTGACCCGACAGGGTTTGCTTTCGGCTACACCTTC
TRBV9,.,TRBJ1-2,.,CASSVGDFYGYTF,TGTGCCAGCAGCGTAGGCGATTTCTATGGCTACACCTTC
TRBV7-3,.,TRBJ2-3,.,CASSSGDSLDTQYF,TGTGCCAGCAGCTCTGGCGACAGCCTAGATACGCAGTATTTT
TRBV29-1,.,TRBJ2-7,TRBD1,CSAMTGSYEQYF,TGCAGCGCCATGACAGGGAGCTACGAGCAGTACTTC
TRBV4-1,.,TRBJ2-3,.,CASSRRENSPTDTQYF,TGCGCCAGCAGCCGCCGGGAAAACAGTCCCACAGATACGCAGTATTTT
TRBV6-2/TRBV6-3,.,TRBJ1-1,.,CASSWTTMNTEAFF,TGTGCCAGCAGCTGGACTACTATGAACACTGAAGCTTTCTTT
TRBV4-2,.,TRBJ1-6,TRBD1,CASSQGDSYNSPLHF,TGTGCCAGCAGCCAGGGGGACAGCTATAATTCACCCCTCCACTTT
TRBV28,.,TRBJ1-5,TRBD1,CASSRQGFYQPQHF,TGTGCCAGCAGTAGACAGGGTTTCTATCAGCCCCAGCATTTT
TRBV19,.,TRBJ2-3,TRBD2,CASTITGTRYTDTQYF,TGTGCCAGTACAATCACTGGGACTAGGTACACAGATACGCAGTATTTT
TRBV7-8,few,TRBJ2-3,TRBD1,CASSHRTGRGTDTQYF,TGTGCCAGCAGTCATCGGACAGGTCGAGGCACAGATACGCAGTATTTT
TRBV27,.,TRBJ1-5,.,CASSLTGTNQPQHF,TGTGCCAGCAGTTTAACAGGTACTAATCAGCCCCAGCATTTT
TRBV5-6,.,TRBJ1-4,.,CASSLEVRTNEKLFF,TGTGCCAGCAGCTTGGAGGTGCGGACTAATGAAAAACTGTTTTTT
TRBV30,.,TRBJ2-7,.,CAWSGLQATYEQYF,TGTGCCTGGAGCGGACTTCAGGCTACCTACGAGCAGTACTTC
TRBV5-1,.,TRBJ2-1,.,CASSLEPGTYNEQFF,TGCGCCAGCAGCTTGGAGCCAGGGACCTACAATGAGCAGTTCTTC
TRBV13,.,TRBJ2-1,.,CASSLGLGDGFF,TGTGCCAGCAGCTTAGGGCTCGGGGATGGATTCTTC
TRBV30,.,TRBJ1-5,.,CAWRTGRSRSPQHF,TGTGCCTGGAGAACAGGCCGTTCCCGGTCGCCCCAGCATTTT
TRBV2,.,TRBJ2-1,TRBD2,CASRYRTSGVNEQFF,TGTGCCAGCAGGTACCGGACTAGCGGAGTCAATGAGCAGTTCTTC
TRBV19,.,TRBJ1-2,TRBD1,CASSPGTGDGYTF,TGTGCCAGTAGTCCAGGGACAGGGGATGGCTACACCTTC